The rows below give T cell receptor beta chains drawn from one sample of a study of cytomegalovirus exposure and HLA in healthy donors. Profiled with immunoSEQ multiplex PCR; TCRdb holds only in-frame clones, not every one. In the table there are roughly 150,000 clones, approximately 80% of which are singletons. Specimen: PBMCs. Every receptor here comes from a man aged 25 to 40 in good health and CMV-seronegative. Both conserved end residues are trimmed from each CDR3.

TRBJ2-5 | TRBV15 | ATSRGVNVNQETQY
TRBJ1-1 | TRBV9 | ASSPPEGHRNTEAF
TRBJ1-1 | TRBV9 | ASSGGLNTEAF
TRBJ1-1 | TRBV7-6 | ASSSGQASGEAF
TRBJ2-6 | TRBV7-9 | ASSPRTGVNSAGANVLT
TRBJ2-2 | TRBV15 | ATSRWPGGQGADGELF
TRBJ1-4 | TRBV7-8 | ASSLERTGGNEKLF
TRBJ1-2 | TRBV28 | ASSSPGSGKEGYT
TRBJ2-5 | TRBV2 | ASSTPMPGTFQETQY
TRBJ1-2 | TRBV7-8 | ASSLDGVWEGYT
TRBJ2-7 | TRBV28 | ASSSGQGTYEQY
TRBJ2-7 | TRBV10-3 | AISDSGYLSYEQY
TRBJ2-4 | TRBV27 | ASSPPWGLSKNIQY
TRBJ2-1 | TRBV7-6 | ASSSIAGGNEQF
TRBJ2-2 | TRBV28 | ASSFRTVTGELF
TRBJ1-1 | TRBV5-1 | ASSSSAGGTEAF
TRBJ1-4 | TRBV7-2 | ASRGQAGEKLF
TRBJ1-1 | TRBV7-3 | ASSPAGGGGEAF
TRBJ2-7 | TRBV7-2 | ASSKRQLAGGSPYEQY
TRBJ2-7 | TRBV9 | ASSVGQGRALDEQY
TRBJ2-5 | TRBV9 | ASSVGLAGGETQY
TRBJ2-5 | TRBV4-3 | ASSQDRFQETQY
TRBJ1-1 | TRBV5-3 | ARPPVRMNTEAF
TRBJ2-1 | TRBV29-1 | SVEELAGGYNEQF
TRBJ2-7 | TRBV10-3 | AIKGEPHEQY
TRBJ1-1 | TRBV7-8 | ASSFGDLNTEAF
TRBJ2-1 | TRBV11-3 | ASSGTRTGYDNEQF
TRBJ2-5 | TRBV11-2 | ASSLVALAGGGETQY
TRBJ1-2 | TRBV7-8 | ASSPIQGANAANYGYT